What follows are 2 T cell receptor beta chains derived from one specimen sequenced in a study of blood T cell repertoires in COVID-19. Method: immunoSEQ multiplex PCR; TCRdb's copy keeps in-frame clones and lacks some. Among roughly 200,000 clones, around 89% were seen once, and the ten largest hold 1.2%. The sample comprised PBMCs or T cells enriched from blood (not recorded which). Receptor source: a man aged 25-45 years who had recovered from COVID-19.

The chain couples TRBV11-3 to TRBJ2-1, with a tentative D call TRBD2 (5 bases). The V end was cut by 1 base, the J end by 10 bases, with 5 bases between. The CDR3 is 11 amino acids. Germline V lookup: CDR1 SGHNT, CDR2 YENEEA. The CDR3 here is CASSLGEEQFF. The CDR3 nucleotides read TGTGCCAGCAGCTTAGGGGAGGAGCAGTTCTTC.

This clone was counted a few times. CDR3 amino acids: CASSLGTEGLWAYEQYF. DNA of the CDR3: TGTGCCAGCAGCTTAGGCACAGAGGGACTCTGGGCCTACGAGCAGTACTTC. The chain is built from TRBV7-9 and TRBJ2-7; possibly TRBD2 for D (6 bases). The germline gives CDR1 SEHNR, CDR2 FQNEAQ (reference sequence). The CDR3 has 17 residues. V was pared by 1 base and J by 2 bases, with 18 bases between.